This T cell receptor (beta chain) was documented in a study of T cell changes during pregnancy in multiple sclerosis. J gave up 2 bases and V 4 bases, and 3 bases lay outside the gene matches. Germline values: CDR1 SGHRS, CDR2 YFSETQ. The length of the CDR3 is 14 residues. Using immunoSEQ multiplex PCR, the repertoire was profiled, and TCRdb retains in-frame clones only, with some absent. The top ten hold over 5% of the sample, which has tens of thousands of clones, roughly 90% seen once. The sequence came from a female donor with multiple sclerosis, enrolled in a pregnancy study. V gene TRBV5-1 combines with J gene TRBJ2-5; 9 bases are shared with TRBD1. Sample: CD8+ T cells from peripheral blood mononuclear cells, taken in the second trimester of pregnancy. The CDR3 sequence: CASSHGQGQETQYF. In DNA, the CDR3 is TGCGCCAGCAGCCACGGACAGGGGCAAGAGACCCAGTACTTC.